This T cell receptor beta chain emerged from a study of naive and memory T cell subsets. Study results and limitations: TCR abundance followed a power law differing between naive and memory subsets.

Trimming took off 3 bases at V and 4 bases at J, with 18 bases between the two ends. Looked up from germline, CDR1 is GTSNPN and CDR2 is SVGIG (reference sequence). The CDR3 extends over 16 amino acids. This clonotype appeared a few times. The target antigen is unknown. CMV status came from CD4+ IFNgamma after overnight CMV lysate stimulation. EMRA cells were CD45RA+CD27-, and effector memory cells CD45RA-CD27-. An equimolar mix of two oligonucleotides served as the beta constant-region primer for TRBC1 and TRBC2. TCRdb called the UMI-ligation and nested PCR reads again in MiXCR, with one record for every CDR3 protein. The sample consists of around 30,000 distinct CDR3 sequences, about 10% of them appearing once.

V is TRBV30 and J is TRBJ2-2, with TRBD2 as a possible D gene (5 bases). Sequenced material: effector memory CD4+ T cells from blood. Subset indicated: effector memory, CD45RA- CD27-. The receptor was isolated from a human donor in good health. The CDR3 nucleotides read TGTGCCTGGAGCCGTGGAGGTGGAGGAAGCACCGGGGAGCTGTTTTTT. As protein: CAWSRGGGGSTGELFF.